This is a list of T cell receptor beta chains from one sample in a study of radiation and T cells in renal cell carcinoma. Produced via immunoSEQ multiplex PCR; TCRdb's table is partial and in-frame only. The table shows about 4,300 clones, with about three fifths occurring only once. Sequencing used tumor tissue, obtained from a patient whose treatment included radiotherapy and nephrectomy. The receptors stem from a woman aged 55-69 years with renal cell carcinoma. Both conserved end residues are part of each CDR3. The D gene is left open where the match is weak. Some rows mark clone size as missing; the rest say once, few, many or name a class of expanded clone.

-,-,TRBJ2-6,TRBV9,TGTGCCAGCAGCCCCGGGCAGGCGCTTTCCCAGTCTGGGGCCAACGTCCTGACTTTC,CASSPGQALSQSGANVLTF
-,-,TRBJ2-5,TRBV5-1,TGCGCCAGCACCTCCTTAGCGCGGGAGACCCAGTACTTC,CASTSLARETQYF
TRBD1,-,TRBJ1-5,TRBV19,TGTGCCAGTAGTAGGGGACAGGGAAATTTTGGCAATCAGCCCCAGCATTTT,CASSRGQGNFGNQPQHF
TRBD2,-,TRBJ2-7,TRBV5-1,TGCGCCAGCAGCACCGGACTAGCGAACCTCTACGAGCAGTACTTC,CASSTGLANLYEQYF
TRBD1,-,TRBJ1-4,TRBV5-4,TGTGCCAGCAGCTTGGGACAGGGAGGAAATGAAAAACTGTTTTTT,CASSLGQGGNEKLFF
TRBD2,few,TRBJ2-5,TRBV5-1,TGCGCCAGCAGCACGGGACTATTAGCTCAAGAGACCCAGTACTTC,CASSTGLLAQETQYF
-,-,TRBJ2-2,TRBV27,TGTGCCAGCAGTTTAGGATCAGCCTTCAGGGAGCTGTTTTTT,CASSLGSAFRELFF
TRBD1,-,TRBJ1-6,TRBV6-4,TGTGCCAGCAGTGACGGGACAGGGGGCTCACCCCTCCACTTT,CASSDGTGGSPLHF
-,few,TRBJ1-2,TRBV6-4,TGTGCCAGCAGTTACGGCGGGGTCGGCGGCTACACCTTC,CASSYGGVGGYTF
-,-,TRBJ1-1,TRBV7-2,TGTGCCAGCAGCCCAGGTATTTGGGGGAACACTGAAGCTTTCTTT,CASSPGIWGNTEAFF
-,-,TRBJ2-1,TRBV11-1,TGTGCCAGCAGCTTTTCCCACAATGAGCAGTTCTTC,CASSFSHNEQFF
-,-,TRBJ2-2,TRBV7-8,TGTGCCAGCAGCTTAGTTCAACAAACCGGGGAGCTGTTTTTT,CASSLVQQTGELFF
-,few,TRBJ1-2,TRBV7-9,TGTGCCAGCAGCTATCTCGCGGGGGATGGCTACACCTTC,CASSYLAGDGYTF
-,few,TRBJ1-5,TRBV6-1,TGTGCCAGCAGACCCTCGGGAGATAGCAATCAGCCCCAGCATTTT,CASRPSGDSNQPQHF
-,-,TRBJ1-1,TRBV18,TGTGCCAGCTCACCGGGTAGAACGCCAAGGAACACTGAAGCTTTCTTT,CASSPGRTPRNTEAFF
-,-,TRBJ2-3,TRBV7-9,TGTGCCAGCAGCTTAGGTGCTCTCCAAAGTACGCAGTATTTT,CASSLGALQSTQYF
-,-,TRBJ1-4,TRBV10-3,TGTGCCATCAGTGAGGGGGGGGGAAAACTGTTTTTT,CAISEGGGKLFF
TRBD2,-,TRBJ2-3,TRBV5-6,TGTGCCAGCAGCCAACATTTATTCTCAAGCGGGACGACAGATACGCAGTATTTT,CASSQHLFSSGTTDTQYF
-,-,TRBJ1-6,TRBV30,TGTGCCTGGACCCCTGGGGGGTCATCACCCCTCCACTTT,CAWTPGGSSPLHF
-,-,TRBJ1-4,TRBV18,TGTGCCAGCTCACGCCTCGACTCAGCAGCTAATGAAAAACTGTTTTTT,CASSRLDSAANEKLFF
-,large,TRBJ1-1,TRBV5-1,TGCGCCAGCAGCTCCGGATCAAGGCTGAACACTGAAGCTTTCTTT,CASSSGSRLNTEAFF
-,-,TRBJ1-5,TRBV5-6,TGTGCCAGCAGTTCTCAGGGGATTTCGCCCCAGCATTTT,CASSSQGISPQHF
-,once,TRBJ2-1,TRBV14,TGTGCCAGCAGCCAAGAAGGGTATGAGCAGTTCTTC,CASSQEGYEQFF
-,few,TRBJ1-1,TRBV5-1,TGCGCCAGCAGCGCTGACATGAGGACTGAAGCTTTCTTT,CASSADMRTEAFF
TRBD2,-,TRBJ2-1,TRBV7-9,TGTGCCAGCAGCTTAGCGGGGGGACTAGCGGAGAATGAGCAGTTCTTC,CASSLAGGLAENEQFF
-,few,TRBJ1-1,TRBV2,TGTGCCAGCAGTGAGGGGATGAACACTGAAGCTTTCTTT,CASSEGMNTEAFF
-,few,TRBJ1-6,TRBV30,TGTGCCTGGAGTCGGAATTCACCCCTCCACTTT,CAWSRNSPLHF
-,-,TRBJ1-2,TRBV11-1,TGTGCCAGCAGCTTAGAAGGGTTCTATGGCTACACCTTC,CASSLEGFYGYTF
TRBD1,-,TRBJ1-5,TRBV11-3,TGTGCCAGCAGTCGAGAACAGGGGGCGGGTAATCAGCCCCAGCATTTT,CASSREQGAGNQPQHF
-,few,TRBJ2-2,TRBV19,TGTGCCAGTAGTATCCTCGGCGAGGGGGAGCTGTTTTTT,CASSILGEGELFF
-,few,TRBJ2-1,TRBV5-4,TGTGCCAGCAGCAAGGCAGGGAATTGGAATGAGCAGTTCTTC,CASSKAGNWNEQFF
-,-,TRBJ2-4,TRBV7-6,TGTGCCAGCAGGGAGGACCCTAAGGGCATTCAGTACTTC,CASREDPKGIQYF
-,-,TRBJ2-7,TRBV6-5,TGTGCCAGCAGTCCCCGGGACCCGGGCGCCTACGAGCAGTACTTC,CASSPRDPGAYEQYF
-,few,TRBJ1-5,TRBV21-1,TGTGCCAGCAGCGGACGTCGAAAGAGACAGCCCCAGCATTTT,CASSGRRKRQPQHF
TRBD2,-,TRBJ2-5,TRBV7-8,TGTGCCAGCAGCCAGCCCGGGACTAGCAAAGAGACCCAGTACTTC,CASSQPGTSKETQYF
-,-,TRBJ2-4,TRBV30,TGTGCCTGGAGTGTTTACCACGAGGGGATTAAAAACATTCAGTACTTC,CAWSVYHEGIKNIQYF
TRBD2,-,TRBJ2-1,TRBV5-4,TGTGCCAGCAGCTTGGACACTAGCGGGGGATACAATGAGCAGTTCTTC,CASSLDTSGGYNEQFF
-,-,TRBJ1-5,TRBV4-1,TGCGCCAGCAGCCGGACATGGGCAGGGGAAGGTCAGCCCCAGCATTTT,CASSRTWAGEGQPQHF
-,-,TRBJ1-1,TRBV11-3,TGTGCCAGCAGCTTAGGAACGGCGAACACTGAAGCTTTCTTT,CASSLGTANTEAFF
TRBD1,-,TRBJ2-2,TRBV30,TGTGCCTGGAACTCCGGACAGGGCGTCACCGGGGAGCTGTTTTTT,CAWNSGQGVTGELFF
-,-,TRBJ1-3,TRBV6-1,TGTGCCAGCAGTGAAGGGAGAGGGGGAAACACCATATATTTT,CASSEGRGGNTIYF
-,-,TRBJ2-7,TRBV13,TGTGCCAGCAGCCCTACCAGGGGAGGGCAGTACTTC,CASSPTRGGQYF
-,few,TRBJ2-7,TRBV28,TGTGCCAGCAGGGTACAGGGAAACTCCTACGAGCAGTACTTC,CASRVQGNSYEQYF
TRBD1,few,TRBJ1-1,TRBV29-1,TGCAGCGTTTGGACAGGTGAAGCTTTCTTT,CSVWTGEAFF
TRBD2,once,TRBJ2-2,TRBV2,TGTGCCAGCGAGCGGGAGAACACCGGGGAGCTGTTTTTT,CASERENTGELFF
TRBD2,once,TRBJ2-3,TRBV6-6,TGTGCCAGCTGGGAGGGCCTAGGAGATACGCAGTATTTT,CASWEGLGDTQYF
-,-,TRBJ1-2,TRBV29-1,TGCAGCGTTGCGCATTCAGCTAACTATGGCTACACCTTC,CSVAHSANYGYTF
TRBD1,-,TRBJ2-3,TRBV7-2,TGTGCCAGCAGCTCCGCACCTCGTACAGGGGTAGATACGCAGTATTTT,CASSSAPRTGVDTQYF